The TCR beta chain under discussion was sequenced for a study of regulatory T cells in long-lasting Graves disease. As for time point: newly diagnosed GD, antithyroid drugs for less than 3 months. Extracted PBMC RNA gave rise to the TCR library. This clonotype was counted a single time. Library construction for TCR beta used iRepertoire HTBI primers and Arm-PCR of CDR3 regions. TCRdb independently ran MiXCR on the multiplex PCR reads; one entry per CDR3 protein. This sample has around 250,000 distinct CDR3 sequences, with about 16% found just once. This TCR derives from a female donor with Graves disease. The sample consisted of peripheral blood mononuclear cells (PBMCs), taken at new diagnosis, from a patient treated with antithyroid drugs.

Here the CDR3 reads CASSYPSGDEQYF. The CDR3 DNA is TGTGCCAGCAGTTACCCCTCAGGAGACGAGCAGTACTTC. The genes are TRBV6-5 and TRBJ2-7; D uncertain. In germline, CDR1 is MNHEY, CDR2 SVGAGI. Trimming removed 2 bases from V and 5 bases from J, with 10 bases in between. This CDR3 comprises 13 residues.